The rows below give T cell receptor beta chains drawn from one sample of a study of control samples from healthy donors and cancer patients. Clones were read by immunoSEQ multiplex PCR, and TCRdb kept only the in-frame ones, dropping some. The table records more than 25,000 clones, roughly 85% of them present only once. Sequences were obtained from PBMCs. All receptors come from a woman aged 55-69 years with head and neck cancer. CDR3s include the opening cysteine and the closing phenylalanine or tryptophan. Each record gives: clone size, D gene, CDR3 length, J gene, V gene, CDR3 protein, CDR3 DNA. D genes are given only for firm matches. Clone sizes are given selectively: once, few, many, or a class where the clone is expanded.

.	TRBD1	16	TRBJ1-4	TRBV6-6	CASSTTGGRTNEKLFF	TGTGCCAGCAGTACTACAGGGGGAAGAACTAATGAAAAACTGTTTTTT
.	.	11	TRBJ2-7	TRBV6-5	CASSIHYEQYF	TGTGCCAGCAGTATACACTACGAGCAGTACTTC
.	.	13	TRBJ2-5	TRBV11-3	CASSLNSQETQYF	TGTGCCAGCAGCTTAAACAGCCAAGAGACCCAGTACTTC
.	.	13	TRBJ2-1	TRBV11-1	CASSAAADNEQFF	TGTGCCAGCAGCGCGGCGGCAGACAATGAGCAGTTCTTC
.	TRBD2	15	TRBJ2-7	TRBV6-6	CASRPGLTSSYEQYF	TGTGCCAGCAGACCGGGACTAACGAGCTCCTACGAGCAGTACTTC
.	TRBD1	15	TRBJ1-1	TRBV4-2	CASSQTTGGDTEAFF	TGTGCCAGCAGCCAAACCACAGGGGGGGACACTGAAGCTTTCTTT
.	.	13	TRBJ1-1	TRBV6-5	CASRRGSETEAFF	TGTGCCAGCAGACGGGGTTCGGAAACTGAAGCTTTCTTT
.	.	16	TRBJ1-3	TRBV18	CASSPAGPFSGNTIYF	TGTGCCAGCTCACCGGCAGGGCCATTCTCTGGAAACACCATATATTTT
once	.	17	TRBJ2-3	TRBV11-3	CASSLGGPEGWTDTQYF	TGTGCCAGCAGCTTAGGAGGTCCAGAAGGGTGGACAGATACGCAGTATTTT
few	.	13	TRBJ1-6	TRBV7-9	CASSLEAHSPLHF	TGTGCCAGCAGCTTAGAGGCCCATTCACCCCTCCACTTT
.	TRBD1	13	TRBJ2-2	TRBV10-1	CASRPGGTGELFF	TGCGCCAGCAGGCCAGGGGGTACCGGGGAGCTGTTTTTT
.	TRBD1	13	TRBJ1-2	TRBV28	CASSGQGLDGYTF	TGTGCCAGCAGTGGACAGGGTCTAGATGGCTACACCTTC
once	.	15	TRBJ1-3	TRBV19	CASSRSDISGNTIYF	TGTGCCAGTAGCCGATCGGACATCTCTGGAAACACCATATATTTT
.	TRBD1	15	TRBJ1-3	TRBV11-3	CASSNDRGLQNTIYF	TGTGCCAGCAGCAACGACAGGGGGCTTCAAAACACCATATATTTT
.	TRBD1	13	TRBJ2-7	TRBV5-6	CASSLGQGHEQYF	TGTGCCAGCAGCTTGGGACAGGGCCACGAGCAGTACTTC
.	TRBD1	13	TRBJ2-5	TRBV12-3/TRBV12-4	CASRGSTGETQYF	TGTGCCAGCAGGGGATCGACAGGGGAGACCCAGTACTTC
.	.	17	TRBJ1-5	TRBV3-1/TRBV3-2	CASSPGGGPGNNQPQHF	TGTGCCAGCAGCCCCGGCGGGGGGCCAGGGAACAATCAGCCCCAGCATTTT
once	.	14	TRBJ2-7	TRBV7-9	CASSPTVSVYEQYF	TGTGCCAGCAGCCCGACGGTTTCAGTCTACGAGCAGTACTTC
.	TRBD2	15	TRBJ2-1	TRBV3-1/TRBV3-2	CASSQVAGVYNEQFF	TGTGCCAGCAGCCAAGTAGCGGGGGTTTACAATGAGCAGTTCTTC
.	.	12	TRBJ2-5	TRBV5-1	CASSPSQETQYF	TGCGCCAGCAGCCCGTCCCAAGAGACCCAGTACTTC
.	TRBD2	16	TRBJ2-3	TRBV5-6	CASSLPILAGVDTQYF	TGTGCCAGCAGCTTGCCGATACTAGCGGGAGTGGATACGCAGTATTTT
.	.	14	TRBJ2-7	TRBV4-1	CASSQGVEGNEQYF	TGCGCCAGCAGCCAAGGGGTGGAGGGGAACGAGCAGTACTTC
.	.	15	TRBJ2-5	TRBV2	CASSEAGNPQETQYF	TGTGCCAGCAGTGAAGCAGGGAACCCCCAAGAGACCCAGTACTTC
.	TRBD1	13	TRBJ1-5	TRBV27	CASSNRGNQPQHF	TGTGCCAGCAGTAACAGGGGTAATCAGCCCCAGCATTTT
.	.	14	TRBJ1-1	TRBV5-1	CASSKGAENTEAFF	TGCGCCAGCAGCAAAGGGGCAGAAAACACTGAAGCTTTCTTT
.	.	13	TRBJ1-3	TRBV11-3	CASSLGHRNTIYF	TGTGCCAGCAGCTTGGGACACAGAAACACCATATATTTT
once	TRBD1	17	TRBJ2-2	TRBV7-9	CASSLGQGATRTGELFF	TGTGCCAGCAGCCTAGGACAGGGGGCGACCCGTACCGGGGAGCTGTTTTTT
.	.	14	TRBJ2-3	TRBV7-9	CASNLGGVPDTQYF	TGTGCCAGCAACCTCGGGGGAGTACCAGATACGCAGTATTTT
.	TRBD1	15	TRBJ1-2	TRBV3-1/TRBV3-2	CASSPQGAQLNGYTF	TGTGCCAGCAGCCCACAGGGGGCGCAACTTAATGGCTACACCTTC
.	.	13	TRBJ2-2	TRBV20-1	CSASQVNTGELFF	TGCAGTGCTAGTCAGGTCAACACCGGGGAGCTGTTTTTT
once	.	14	TRBJ1-2	TRBV6-1	CASSAQGEYYGYTF	TGTGCCAGCAGTGCACAGGGCGAGTACTATGGCTACACCTTC
.	TRBD2	18	TRBJ2-5	TRBV3-1/TRBV3-2	CASSQDPGLAGGKETQYF	TGTGCCAGCAGCCAAGACCCCGGACTAGCGGGAGGTAAAGAGACCCAGTACTTC
.	TRBD2	15	TRBJ2-1	TRBV11-2	CASSVSGQVNNEQFF	TGTGCCAGCAGCGTTAGCGGGCAAGTCAACAATGAGCAGTTCTTC
.	TRBD1	18	TRBJ1-3	TRBV4-3	CASSWDRKIGIGANTIYF	TGCGCCAGCAGCTGGGACAGAAAGATAGGTATCGGAGCGAACACCATATATTTT
.	.	17	TRBJ1-2	TRBV18	CASSPDYAGTKPDGYTF	TGTGCCAGCTCACCAGATTATGCCGGGACAAAGCCAGATGGCTACACCTTC
few	TRBD1	15	TRBJ1-2	TRBV9	CASSVGEGTGYGYTF	TGTGCCAGCAGCGTAGGTGAGGGGACAGGCTATGGCTACACCTTC
once	TRBD1	13	TRBJ2-5	TRBV14	CASSEQELGTEYF	TGTGCCAGCAGCGAACAAGAGCTGGGGACAGAGTACTTC
.	.	13	TRBJ2-1	TRBV12-3/TRBV12-4	CASARGNHNEQFF	TGTGCCAGCGCGAGAGGCAACCACAATGAGCAGTTCTTC
once	.	13	TRBJ1-1	TRBV27	CASSFGGNTEAFF	TGTGCCAGCAGCTTCGGCGGGAACACTGAAGCTTTCTTT
.	TRBD1	12	TRBJ2-7	TRBV19	CASGTGDYEQYF	TGTGCCAGTGGGACAGGGGACTACGAGCAGTACTTC
.	.	12	TRBJ2-1	TRBV27	CASSHGYNEQFF	TGTGCCAGCAGTCACGGCTACAATGAGCAGTTCTTC
.	TRBD2	15	TRBJ2-5	TRBV19	CASSTGGSSKETQYF	TGTGCCAGTAGTACCGGGGGGTCGAGTAAAGAGACCCAGTACTTC
.	.	14	TRBJ2-1	TRBV7-6	CASSLRPRVNQQFF	TGTGCCAGCAGCTTACGCCCCCGGGTCAATCAGCAGTTCTTC
.	.	15	TRBJ1-2	TRBV9	CASSVDGGIGYGYTF	TGTGCCAGCAGCGTAGACGGAGGGATCGGCTATGGCTACACCTTC
.	.	17	TRBJ2-5	TRBV9	CASTRGSGDWYQETQYF	TGTGCCAGCACCAGGGGTTCGGGAGATTGGTACCAAGAGACCCAGTACTTC
.	.	11	TRBJ2-1	TRBV3-1/TRBV3-2	CASSRAGEQFF	TGTGCCAGCAGCCGAGCGGGTGAGCAGTTCTTC
.	TRBD1	16	TRBJ1-5	TRBV7-4	CASSLNSTGVKQPQHF	TGTGCCAGCAGCTTAAATTCGACAGGGGTCAAACAGCCCCAGCATTTT
once	TRBD2	17	TRBJ2-1	TRBV3-1/TRBV3-2	CASSQPRLAGYYNEQFF	TGTGCCAGCAGCCAGCCTAGACTAGCGGGATATTACAATGAGCAGTTCTTC
.	.	15	TRBJ2-7	TRBV7-2	CASSPETGRLYEQYF	TGTGCCAGCAGCCCCGAGACAGGGAGGCTCTACGAGCAGTACTTC
once	.	13	TRBJ2-5	TRBV7-9	CASSLYLEETQYF	TGTGCCAGCAGCTTATACTTAGAAGAGACCCAGTACTTC
once	.	12	TRBJ1-6	TRBV7-2	CASSRVNSPLHF	TGTGCCAGCAGCAGGGTAAATTCACCCCTCCACTTT
.	TRBD2	17	TRBJ2-6	TRBV5-5	CASSLVAGGPGANVLTF	TGTGCCAGCAGCTTGGTTGCGGGAGGCCCTGGGGCCAACGTCCTGACTTTC
.	.	13	TRBJ1-5	TRBV12-3/TRBV12-4	CASRRAGNQPQHF	TGTGCCAGCAGGAGGGCAGGGAATCAGCCCCAGCATTTT
once	TRBD2	16	TRBJ2-3	TRBV30	CAWSAILAGGADTQYF	TGTGCCTGGAGCGCTATACTAGCGGGAGGGGCAGATACGCAGTATTTT
.	.	16	TRBJ2-7	TRBV7-2	CASSLGQVLGSYEQYF	TGTGCCAGCAGCTTAGGACAGGTATTGGGCTCCTACGAGCAGTACTTC
.	.	13	TRBJ2-2	TRBV7-2	CASSTQNTGELFF	TGTGCCAGCAGCACACAGAACACCGGGGAGCTGTTTTTT
.	TRBD1	14	TRBJ2-2	TRBV29-1	CSAATGGASGELFF	TGCAGCGCCGCGACAGGGGGCGCTTCCGGGGAGCTGTTTTTT
once	.	13	TRBJ2-7	TRBV19	CASSIGTVYEQYF	TGTGCCAGTAGTATAGGGACGGTCTACGAGCAGTACTTC
.	TRBD2	18	TRBJ2-2	TRBV5-6	CASSFLGSGEGYTGELFF	TGTGCCAGCAGCTTCCTGGGTAGCGGGGAGGGGTACACCGGGGAGCTGTTTTTT